The rows below give T cell receptor beta chains drawn from one sample of a study of T cell responses to AZD1222 COVID-19 vaccine. TCRdb keeps only in-frame clones here, not all; method: immunoSEQ multiplex PCR. The sample carries 97,000 or so clones, about four fifths recorded once. Specimen: peripheral blood, collected on day 0 of AZD1222 vaccination. The origin of the receptors is an adult in good health. Each CDR3 is given with its conserved first and last residue.

J,V,CDR3
TRBJ2-7,TRBV5-1,CASSLAGGRGIYEQYF
TRBJ1-2,TRBV5-6,CASSLVGQGLYGYTF
TRBJ2-7,TRBV6-5,CASSLLAGGIYEQYF
TRBJ1-2,TRBV30,CAWIRSYGYTF
TRBJ2-5,TRBV5-4,CASNTPGGPETQYF
TRBJ1-4,TRBV6-6,CASSRYPGTGGASTNEKLFF
TRBJ1-5,TRBV19,CASDRIMSNQPQHF
TRBJ2-1,TRBV4-3,CASSQEGGAGREQFF
TRBJ1-2,TRBV14,CASSHGQGNYGYTF
TRBJ2-7,TRBV15,CATSADPIRGREQYF
TRBJ2-3,TRBV19,CASSLGQGSRTDTQYF